These T cell receptor beta chains were read from a single sample in a study of shared clonotypes between healthy human individuals. TCRdb's copy holds only in-frame clones and misses some; the assay was immunoSEQ multiplex PCR. The repertoire holds over 2,000,000 clones, with just over 90% as singletons. Input material: naive CD8+ T cells from PBMCs. Source of these receptors: a man aged 18 to 29 in good health. Some clones in this sample may be carry-over from other donors' samples. Each CDR3 is given with its conserved first and last residue. D genes are given only for firm matches. Not all rows give a size; the values are once, few, many and, for expanded clones, a class.

.	TRBV30	.	TRBJ2-6	CARATYGISGANVLTF	TGTGCCCGAGCGACCTACGGGATCTCTGGGGCCAACGTCCTGACTTTC
.	TRBV6-1	.	TRBJ2-1	CASSEVQPFGGNEQFF	TGTGCCAGCAGTGAAGTGCAACCATTTGGGGGCAATGAGCAGTTCTTC
.	TRBV7-8	.	TRBJ2-5	CASSPEGGETQYF	TGTGCCAGCAGCCCCGAGGGCGGAGAGACCCAGTACTTC
.	TRBV7-9	TRBD1	TRBJ1-1	CASSLGSWEGATEAFF	TGTGCCAGCAGCTTAGGAAGCTGGGAGGGGGCCACTGAAGCTTTCTTT
.	TRBV19	TRBD1	TRBJ2-2	CASSIDTGAANTGELFF	TGTGCCAGTAGTATCGACACAGGGGCAGCGAACACCGGGGAGCTGTTTTTT
.	TRBV28	TRBD2	TRBJ2-7	CASRPSGMSYEQYF	TGTGCCAGCAGACCTAGCGGGATGTCCTACGAGCAGTACTTC
.	TRBV7-9	TRBD1	TRBJ1-2	CASSGMTGALDYGYTF	TGTGCCAGCAGCGGAATGACAGGGGCATTGGACTATGGCTACACCTTC
once	TRBV27	.	TRBJ1-5	CASRAGAGQPQHF	TGTGCCAGCAGGGCAGGGGCAGGGCAGCCCCAGCATTTT
.	TRBV5-1	TRBD2	TRBJ2-1	CASSVLLASSSYNEQFF	TGCGCCAGCAGCGTCCTACTAGCGTCGAGCTCCTACAATGAGCAGTTCTTC
.	TRBV11-2	.	TRBJ2-3	CASSRIGWDTQYF	TGTGCCAGCAGCCGAATTGGGTGGGATACGCAGTATTTT
.	TRBV29-1	TRBD1	TRBJ1-2	CSVPQDMGQALDYGYTF	TGCAGCGTTCCACAAGATATGGGACAGGCCCTAGACTATGGCTACACCTTC
.	TRBV9	TRBD2	TRBJ2-6	CASSLGTSGASGANVLTF	TGTGCCAGCAGCCTCGGGACTAGCGGAGCCTCTGGGGCCAACGTCCTGACTTTC